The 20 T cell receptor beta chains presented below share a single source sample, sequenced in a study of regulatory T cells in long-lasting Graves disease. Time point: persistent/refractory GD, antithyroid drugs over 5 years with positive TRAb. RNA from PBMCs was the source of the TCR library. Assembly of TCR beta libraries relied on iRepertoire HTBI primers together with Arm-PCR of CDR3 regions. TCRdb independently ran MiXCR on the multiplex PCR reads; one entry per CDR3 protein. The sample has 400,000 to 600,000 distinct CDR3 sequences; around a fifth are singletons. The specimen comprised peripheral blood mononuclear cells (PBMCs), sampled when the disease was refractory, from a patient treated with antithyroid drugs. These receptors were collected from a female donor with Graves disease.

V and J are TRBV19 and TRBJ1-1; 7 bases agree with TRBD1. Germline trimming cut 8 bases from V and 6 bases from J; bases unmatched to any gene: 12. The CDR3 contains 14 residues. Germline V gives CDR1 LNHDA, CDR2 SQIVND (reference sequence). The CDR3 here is CASVEAGGSSEAFF. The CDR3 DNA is TGTGCCAGTGTGGAGGCAGGGGGGAGTTCTGAAGCTTTCTTT. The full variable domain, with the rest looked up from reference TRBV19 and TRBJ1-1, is DGGITQSPKYLFRKEGQNVTLSCEQNLNHDAMYWYRQDPGQGLRLIYYSQIVNDFQKGDIAEGYSVSREKKESFPLTVTSAQKNPTAFYLCASVEAGGSSEAFFGQGTRLTVV.

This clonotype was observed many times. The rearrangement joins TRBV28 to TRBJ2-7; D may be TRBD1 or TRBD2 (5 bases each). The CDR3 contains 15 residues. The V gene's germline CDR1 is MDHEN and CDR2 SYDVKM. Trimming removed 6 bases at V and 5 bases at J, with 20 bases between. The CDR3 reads CASRPTGTYSDEQYF. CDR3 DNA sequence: TGTGCCAGCAGACCGACCGGGACGTATTCCGACGAGCAGTACTTC.

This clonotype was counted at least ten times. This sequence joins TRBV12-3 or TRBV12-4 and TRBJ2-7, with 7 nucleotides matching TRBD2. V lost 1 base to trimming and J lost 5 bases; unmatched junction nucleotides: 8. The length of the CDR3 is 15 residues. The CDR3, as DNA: TGTGCCAGCAGTTTAGGCCCCTTACGGGAGGACGAGCAGTACTTC. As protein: CASSLGPLREDEQYF.

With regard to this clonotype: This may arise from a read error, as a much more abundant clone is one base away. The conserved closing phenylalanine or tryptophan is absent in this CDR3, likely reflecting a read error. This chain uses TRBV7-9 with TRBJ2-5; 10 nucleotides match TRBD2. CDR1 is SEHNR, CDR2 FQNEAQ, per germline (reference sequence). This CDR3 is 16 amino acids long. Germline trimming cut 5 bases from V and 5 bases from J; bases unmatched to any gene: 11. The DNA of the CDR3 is TGTGCCAGCAGCCCTGCTCCTGGGACTAGCGTGGAGACCCAGTACCTC. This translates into CASSPAPGTSVETQYL.

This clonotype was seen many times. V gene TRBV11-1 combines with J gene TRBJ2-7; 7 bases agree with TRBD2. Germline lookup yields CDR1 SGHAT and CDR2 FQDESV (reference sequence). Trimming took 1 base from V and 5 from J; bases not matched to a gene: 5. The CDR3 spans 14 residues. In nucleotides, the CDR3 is TGTGCCAGCAGCTTAGGACTAGCAAACGACGAGCAGTACTTC. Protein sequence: CASSLGLANDEQYF. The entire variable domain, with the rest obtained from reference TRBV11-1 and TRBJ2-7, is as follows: EAEVAQSPRYKITEKSQAVAFWCDPISGHATLYWYRQILGQGPELLVQFQDESVVDDSQLPKDRFSAERLKGVDSTLKIQPAELGDSAMYLCASSLGLANDEQYFGPGTRLTVT.

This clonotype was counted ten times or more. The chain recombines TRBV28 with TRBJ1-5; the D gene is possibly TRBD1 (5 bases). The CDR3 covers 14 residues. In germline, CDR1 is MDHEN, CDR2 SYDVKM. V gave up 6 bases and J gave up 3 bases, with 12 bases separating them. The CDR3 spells CASSGTFANQPQHF. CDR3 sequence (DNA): TGTGCCAGCAGCGGGACCTTCGCCAATCAGCCCCAGCATTTT.

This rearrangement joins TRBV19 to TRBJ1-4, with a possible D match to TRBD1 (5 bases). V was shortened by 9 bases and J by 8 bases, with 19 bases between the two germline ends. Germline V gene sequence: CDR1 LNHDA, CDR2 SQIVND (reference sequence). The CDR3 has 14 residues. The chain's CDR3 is CASLASGSREKLFF. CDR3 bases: TGTGCCAGCCTCGCATCAGGGAGTCGCGAAAAACTGTTTTTT. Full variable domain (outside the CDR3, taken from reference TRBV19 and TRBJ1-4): DGGITQSPKYLFRKEGQNVTLSCEQNLNHDAMYWYRQDPGQGLRLIYYSQIVNDFQKGDIAEGYSVSREKKESFPLTVTSAQKNPTAFYLCASLASGSREKLFFGSGTQLSVL.

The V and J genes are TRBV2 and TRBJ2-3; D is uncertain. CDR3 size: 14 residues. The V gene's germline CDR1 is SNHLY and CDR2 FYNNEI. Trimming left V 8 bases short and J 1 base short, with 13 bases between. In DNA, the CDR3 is TGTGCCAGCGGGTTATCTTCGGGCACAGATACGCAGTATTTT. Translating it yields CASGLSSGTDTQYF.

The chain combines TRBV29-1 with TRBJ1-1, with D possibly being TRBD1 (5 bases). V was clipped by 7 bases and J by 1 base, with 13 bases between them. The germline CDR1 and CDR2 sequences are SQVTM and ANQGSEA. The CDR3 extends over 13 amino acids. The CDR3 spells CSAGAQENTEAFF. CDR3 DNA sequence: TGCAGCGCAGGCGCACAGGAGAACACTGAAGCTTTCTTT.

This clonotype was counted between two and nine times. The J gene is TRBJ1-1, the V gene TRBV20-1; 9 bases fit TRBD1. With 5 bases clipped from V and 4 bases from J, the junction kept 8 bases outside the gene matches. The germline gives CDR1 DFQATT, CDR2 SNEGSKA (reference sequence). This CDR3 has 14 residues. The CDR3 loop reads CSAPRQGVGTEAFF. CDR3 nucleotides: TGCAGTGCTCCCCGACAGGGGGTAGGCACTGAAGCTTTCTTT.

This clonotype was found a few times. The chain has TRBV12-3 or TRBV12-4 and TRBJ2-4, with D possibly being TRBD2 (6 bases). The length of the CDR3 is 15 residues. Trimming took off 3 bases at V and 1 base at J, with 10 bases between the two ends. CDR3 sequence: CASSFAGMAKNIQYF. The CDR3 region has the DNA TGTGCCAGCAGTTTTGCGGGAATGGCCAAAAACATTCAGTACTTC.

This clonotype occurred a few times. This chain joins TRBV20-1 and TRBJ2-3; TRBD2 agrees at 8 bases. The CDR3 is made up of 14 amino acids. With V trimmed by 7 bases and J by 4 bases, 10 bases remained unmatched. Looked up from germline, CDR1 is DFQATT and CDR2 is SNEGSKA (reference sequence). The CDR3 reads CSVPSSGGADTQYF. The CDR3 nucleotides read TGCAGTGTCCCCTCCAGCGGGGGCGCAGATACGCAGTATTTT.

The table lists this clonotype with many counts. CDR3 coding DNA: TGCAGTGCTAGCAGTGTGGGGCAGGAGGCGACCCAGTACTTC. This gives the protein CSASSVGQEATQYF. This chain joins TRBV20-1 and TRBJ2-5; D could derive from TRBD1 or TRBD2 (5 bases each). The V gene's germline CDR1 is DFQATT and CDR2 SNEGSKA (reference sequence). The V end lost 3 bases, the J end lost 7 bases, and 18 bases lay between the germline ends. The CDR3 spans 14 residues.

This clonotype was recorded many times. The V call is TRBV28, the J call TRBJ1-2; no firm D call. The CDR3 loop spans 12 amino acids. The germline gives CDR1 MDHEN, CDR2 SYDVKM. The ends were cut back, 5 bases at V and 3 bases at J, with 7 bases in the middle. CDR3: CASSEWDYGYTF. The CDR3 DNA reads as TGTGCCAGCAGTGAGTGGGACTATGGCTACACCTTC.

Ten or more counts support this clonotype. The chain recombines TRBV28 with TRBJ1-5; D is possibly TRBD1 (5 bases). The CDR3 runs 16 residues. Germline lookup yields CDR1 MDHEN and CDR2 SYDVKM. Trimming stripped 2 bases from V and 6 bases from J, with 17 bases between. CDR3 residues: CASSLPQGSFAQPQHF. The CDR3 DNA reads TGTGCCAGCAGTTTACCGCAGGGTTCCTTTGCTCAGCCCCAGCATTTT.

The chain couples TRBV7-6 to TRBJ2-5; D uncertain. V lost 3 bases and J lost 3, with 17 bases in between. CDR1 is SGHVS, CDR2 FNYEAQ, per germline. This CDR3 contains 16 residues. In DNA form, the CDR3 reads TGTGCCAGCAGCTTGCCCGCCGGCCCCGCAGAAGAGACCCAGTACTTC. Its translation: CASSLPAGPAEETQYF.

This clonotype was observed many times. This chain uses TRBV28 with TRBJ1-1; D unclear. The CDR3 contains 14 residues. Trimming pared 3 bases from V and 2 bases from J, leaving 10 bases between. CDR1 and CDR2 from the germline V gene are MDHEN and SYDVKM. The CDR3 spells CASSFVRLNTEAFF. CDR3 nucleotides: TGTGCCAGCAGTTTTGTCCGGCTAAACACTGAAGCTTTCTTT.

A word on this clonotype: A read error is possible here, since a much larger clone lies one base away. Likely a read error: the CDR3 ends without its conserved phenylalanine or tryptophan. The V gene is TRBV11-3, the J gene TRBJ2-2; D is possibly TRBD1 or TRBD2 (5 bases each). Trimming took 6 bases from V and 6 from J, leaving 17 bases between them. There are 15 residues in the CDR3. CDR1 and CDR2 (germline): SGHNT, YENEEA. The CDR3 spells CASRSRDHVPGELFL. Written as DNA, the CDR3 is TGTGCCAGCAGGTCACGGGACCACGTCCCCGGGGAGCTGTTTCTT.

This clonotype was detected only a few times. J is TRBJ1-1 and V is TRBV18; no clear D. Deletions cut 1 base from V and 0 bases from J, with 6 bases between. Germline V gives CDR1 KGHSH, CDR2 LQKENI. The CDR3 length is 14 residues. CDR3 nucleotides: TGTGCCAGCTCACCACAGGACTTGAACACTGAAGCTTTCTTT. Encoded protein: CASSPQDLNTEAFF.

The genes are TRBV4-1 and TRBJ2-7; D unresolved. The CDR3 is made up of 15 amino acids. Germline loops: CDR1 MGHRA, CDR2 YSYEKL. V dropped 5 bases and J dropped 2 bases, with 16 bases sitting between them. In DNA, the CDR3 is TGCGCCAGCAGCTCAGCACGCGACGGAGCCTACGAGCAGTACTTC. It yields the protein CASSSARDGAYEQYF.